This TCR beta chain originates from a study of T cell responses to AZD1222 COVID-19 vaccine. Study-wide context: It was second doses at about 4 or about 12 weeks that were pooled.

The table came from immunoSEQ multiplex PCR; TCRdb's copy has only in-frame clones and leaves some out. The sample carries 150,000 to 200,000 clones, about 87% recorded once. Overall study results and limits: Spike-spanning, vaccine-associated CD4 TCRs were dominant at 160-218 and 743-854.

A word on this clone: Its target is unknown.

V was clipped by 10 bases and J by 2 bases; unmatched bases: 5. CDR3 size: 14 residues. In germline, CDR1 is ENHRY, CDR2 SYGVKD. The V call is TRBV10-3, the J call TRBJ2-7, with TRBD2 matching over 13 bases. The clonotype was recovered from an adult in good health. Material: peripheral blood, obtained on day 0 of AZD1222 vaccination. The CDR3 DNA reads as TGTGCCAGCACAGGACTAGCGGGAGCCTACGAGCAGTACTTC. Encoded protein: CASTGLAGAYEQYF.